The T cell receptor beta chain described here comes from a study of blood T cell repertoires in COVID-19. The CDR3 runs to 13 residues. Unmatched junction bases numbered 4, after V lost 4 bases and J lost 7 bases. Germline-derived CDR1 and CDR2 are KGHDR and SFDVKD. Authors' analysis steps: Counts of nucleated cells, estimated from reference gene primer amplification, were obtained. The table came from immunoSEQ multiplex PCR; TCRdb's copy has only in-frame clones and leaves some out. Clonal size and the V and J genes are those of that table, whereas D and trimming came from the DNA. Here the sample spans 97,000 or so clones, roughly 84% being singletons.

The sequencing sample was made of peripheral blood. The clonotype originates from a human donor in a cohort sampled during active COVID-19. The chain carries TRBV24-1 and TRBJ1-2; 8 bases line up with TRBD1. The CDR3, as DNA: TGTGCCACCAGTGACGGACAGGGCCGTGGCTACACCTTC. This sequence encodes CATSDGQGRGYTF.